This T cell receptor beta chain was identified during a study of shared clonotypes between healthy human individuals. Assay: immunoSEQ multiplex PCR; the TCRdb copy retains only in-frame clones and omits some. The sample gives 2 million to 2.5 million clones, about 90% of which show up once; 0.37% is in the top ten. Trimming cost V 4 bases and J 5 bases, with 20 bases left between them. From germline, CDR1 is MGHDK and CDR2 SYGVNS. The CDR3 runs 16 residues. The sample consisted of naive CD4+ T cells from PBMCs. Subset here: CD45RA+ positively selected. The chain uses TRBV25-1 and TRBJ2-5; TRBD1 or TRBD2 may be the D gene (6 bases each). The TCR was taken from a man aged 18 to 30 in good health. Some clones in this sample may be carry-over from other donors' samples. CDR3 in DNA: TGTGCCAGCAGTGGGGGGGCCAAGAGTCGTGGGGAGACCCAGTACTTC. This encodes CASSGGAKSRGETQYF.